The rows below give T cell receptor beta chains drawn from one sample of a study of identical twins. TCRdb re-called the 5' RACE reads with MiXCR, one entry per CDR3 protein. The repertoire includes hundreds of thousands of distinct CDR3 sequences, approximately 13% of them detected once, and roughly 1.5% sits in the top ten. These data were also reused for a study on yellow fever vaccine responses in identical twins.

Source material: PBMCs. These receptors originate from a woman between 18 and 30 years old in good health. Both conserved end residues are part of each CDR3. The order of the fields is J gene, clone size, V gene, CDR3 length, D gene, CDR3 protein, CDR3 DNA. D genes are given only for firm matches. The listing skips clone size in some rows; elsewhere it reads once, few, many or a size class.

>TRBJ2-3|-|TRBV6-5|15|TRBD1
CASSYGQVGTDTQYF
TGTGCCAGCAGTTATGGACAGGTTGGCACAGATACGCAGTATTTT
>TRBJ2-7|-|TRBV5-6|13|TRBD2
CASTGLASYEQYF
TGTGCCAGCACGGGACTAGCATCCTACGAGCAGTACTTC
>TRBJ2-1|-|TRBV7-7|17|-
CASSPIGGGGDGNEQFF
TGTGCCAGCAGCCCAATAGGGGGTGGCGGAGATGGCAATGAGCAGTTCTTC
>TRBJ2-3|-|TRBV3-1|16|-
CASSVGPSSYTDTQYF
TGTGCCAGCAGCGTTGGACCTTCATCCTATACAGATACGCAGTATTTT
>TRBJ1-2|many|TRBV13|14|-
CASSLWDINYGYTF
TGTGCCAGCAGCTTATGGGACATAAACTATGGCTACACCTTC
>TRBJ1-1|-|TRBV13|14|-
CASSPTWGNTEAFF
TGTGCCAGCAGCCCAACGTGGGGGAACACTGAAGCTTTCTTT
>TRBJ1-2|many|TRBV29-1|16|-
CSVEGARGLSLYGYTF
TGCAGCGTTGAAGGGGCGAGGGGGTTGTCTCTCTATGGCTACACCTTC
>TRBJ1-1|-|TRBV20-1|15|TRBD1
CSARGTSGGVTEAFF
TGCAGTGCTAGAGGCACATCAGGGGGCGTCACTGAAGCTTTCTTT
>TRBJ2-7|many|TRBV20-1|13|-
CSARGGLIYEQYF
TGCAGTGCTAGAGGGGGACTCATATACGAGCAGTACTTC
>TRBJ1-1|-|TRBV7-3|12|-
CASSSGQTEAFF
TGTGCCAGCAGCTCCGGACAGACTGAAGCTTTCTTT
>TRBJ1-2|-|TRBV5-1|17|TRBD1
CASSSSTGQGLNYGYTF
TGCGCCAGCAGCTCCAGTACCGGACAGGGACTAAACTATGGCTACACCTTC
>TRBJ1-1|-|TRBV4-1|13|-
CASSQDERGTAFF
TGCGCCAGCAGCCAAGATGAGAGGGGGACAGCTTTCTTT
>TRBJ2-1|few|TRBV5-1|15|-
CASSPRFAGANEQFF
TGCGCCAGCAGCCCAAGGTTCGCTGGGGCCAATGAGCAGTTCTTC
>TRBJ2-5|few|TRBV11-1|18|TRBD1
CASSLGFRTGNYQETQYF
TGTGCCAGCAGCTTAGGCTTTAGGACAGGGAACTACCAAGAGACCCAGTACTTC
>TRBJ1-2|-|TRBV27|16|TRBD1
CASSQRTSQGDYGYTF
TGTGCCAGCAGTCAACGGACAAGTCAGGGGGACTATGGCTACACCTTC
>TRBJ2-3|few|TRBV3-1|16|-
CASSQEGWSVTDTQYF
TGTGCCAGCAGCCAAGAAGGGTGGAGCGTCACAGATACGCAGTATTTT
>TRBJ2-1|-|TRBV12-3/TRBV12-4|13|-
CASRAWTYNEQFF
TGTGCCAGCAGGGCCTGGACCTACAATGAGCAGTTCTTC
>TRBJ2-1|many|TRBV12-3/TRBV12-4|19|TRBD2
CASSNGRLAGPLSYNEQFF
TGTGCCAGCAGTAATGGGAGGCTAGCGGGACCCTTGTCCTACAATGAGCAGTTCTTC
>TRBJ2-7|few|TRBV5-1|14|-
CASSPPVRGYEQYF
TGCGCCAGCAGCCCCCCCGTGAGGGGGTACGAGCAGTACTTC
>TRBJ1-6|few|TRBV10-3|15|TRBD1
CAIRADRANNSPLHF
TGTGCCATCAGGGCCGACAGGGCGAATAATTCACCCCTCCACTTT
>TRBJ2-3|-|TRBV24-1|13|-
CATGGTSTDTQYF
TGTGCCACGGGTGGTACTAGCACAGATACGCAGTATTTT
>TRBJ2-3|-|TRBV5-6|16|TRBD2
CASSLVPSGPADTQYF
TGTGCCAGCAGCTTGGTGCCTAGCGGGCCAGCAGATACGCAGTATTTT
>TRBJ2-1|few|TRBV7-2|17|-
CASSLAAGSGSYNEQFF
TGTGCCAGCAGCTTAGCAGCAGGTTCAGGGTCCTACAATGAGCAGTTCTTC
>TRBJ2-1|-|TRBV6-5|17|TRBD1
CASSYYRTGGKADEQFF
TGTGCCAGCAGTTACTATCGGACAGGGGGCAAGGCGGATGAGCAGTTCTTC
>TRBJ1-1|few|TRBV12-5|15|-
CASGLGRTANTEAFF
TGTGCTAGTGGTTTGGGCCGGACAGCGAACACTGAAGCTTTCTTT
>TRBJ2-1|-|TRBV10-3|12|-
CAISAVAGEQFF
TGTGCCATCAGTGCCGTAGCTGGTGAGCAGTTCTTC
>TRBJ2-3|few|TRBV18|16|-
CASSPLPGESTDTQYF
TGTGCCAGCTCACCACTCCCGGGGGAGAGCACAGATACGCAGTATTTT
>TRBJ1-5|-|TRBV7-9|14|-
CASSLGGGRQPQHF
TGTGCCAGCAGCTTAGGGGGAGGGAGACAGCCCCAGCATTTT
>TRBJ1-1|-|TRBV12-3/TRBV12-4|17|TRBD1
CASSLWGQGYSNTEAFF
TGTGCCAGCAGTTTATGGGGACAGGGCTACTCGAACACTGAAGCTTTCTTT
>TRBJ2-1|few|TRBV12-3/TRBV12-4|15|TRBD1
CASSYRDRVIDEQFF
TGTGCCAGCAGTTACCGGGACAGGGTAATCGATGAGCAGTTCTTC
>TRBJ2-5|-|TRBV7-7|15|TRBD2
CASSRRLAAQETQYF
TGTGCCAGCAGTCGGCGACTAGCGGCACAAGAGACCCAGTACTTC
>TRBJ2-3|-|TRBV4-1|16|TRBD2
CASSQVTGGPADTQYF
TGCGCCAGCAGCCAAGTAACGGGGGGGCCCGCAGATACGCAGTATTTT
>TRBJ2-6|few|TRBV4-1|19|-
CASSQGGIYLSSGANVLTF
TGCGCCAGCAGCCAAGGCGGGATATACCTAAGCTCTGGGGCCAACGTCCTGACTTTC
>TRBJ2-7|-|TRBV5-5|10|-
CASSTDGKYF
TGTGCCAGCAGTACTGATGGGAAGTACTTC
>TRBJ2-7|few|TRBV6-5|14|-
CASSSSVQGYEQYF
TGTGCCAGCAGTTCTAGCGTTCAGGGCTACGAGCAGTACTTC
>TRBJ1-1|few|TRBV7-6|13|-
CASSSGPLTEAFF
TGTGCCAGCAGCTCCGGGCCGCTGACTGAAGCTTTCTTT
>TRBJ1-6|-|TRBV28|14|-
CASSSDTLSSPLHF
TGTGCCAGCAGCTCAGACACCTTAAGTTCACCCCTCCACTTT
>TRBJ2-1|few|TRBV3-1|16|TRBD2
CASSHGSGGLYNEQFF
TGTGCCAGCAGCCACGGTAGCGGGGGGTTGTACAATGAGCAGTTCTTC
>TRBJ2-1|-|TRBV12-3/TRBV12-4|15|TRBD1
CASTYGQGPYNEQFF
TGTGCCAGCACCTATGGACAGGGCCCATACAATGAGCAGTTCTTC
>TRBJ1-2|few|TRBV28|12|-
CASRSGPGGYTF
TGTGCCAGCAGATCTGGACCCGGTGGCTACACCTTC
>TRBJ2-1|few|TRBV20-1|16|TRBD2
CSAREGLAGGYNEQFF
TGCAGTGCTAGAGAAGGACTAGCGGGGGGCTACAATGAGCAGTTCTTC
>TRBJ2-3|many|TRBV20-1|14|-
CSARSGPRTDTQYF
TGCAGTGCTAGATCAGGGCCTCGCACAGATACGCAGTATTTT
>TRBJ2-1|-|TRBV20-1|13|TRBD2
CSARQIAGGEQFF
TGCAGTGCTAGACAAATAGCGGGAGGTGAGCAGTTCTTC
>TRBJ1-1|-|TRBV28|12|-
CASRGRITEAFF
TGTGCCAGCCGGGGCCGTATCACTGAAGCTTTCTTT
>TRBJ1-5|-|TRBV12-3/TRBV12-4|13|-
CASSLAGSKPQHF
TGTGCCAGCAGTTTAGCGGGATCTAAGCCCCAGCATTTT
>TRBJ2-7|-|TRBV12-3/TRBV12-4|12|-
CASSTHDYEQYF
TGTGCCAGCAGCACGCATGACTACGAGCAGTACTTC
>TRBJ2-1|few|TRBV7-3|20|TRBD2
CASSLTTSGRSAPSYNEQFF
TGTGCCAGCAGCTTAACGACTAGCGGGAGGTCCGCCCCTTCCTACAATGAGCAGTTCTTC
>TRBJ2-1|-|TRBV20-1|15|TRBD2
CSAGRRLAGDNEQFF
TGCAGTGCTGGTCGTAGACTAGCGGGGGATAATGAGCAGTTCTTC
>TRBJ2-2|few|TRBV28|15|-
CANSLVSDHTGELFF
TGTGCCAACAGTTTAGTTAGCGATCACACCGGGGAGCTGTTTTTT
>TRBJ1-2|-|TRBV3-1|15|TRBD1
CASRPNTGVTYGYTF
TGTGCCAGCAGACCTAACACAGGGGTTACCTATGGCTACACCTTC
>TRBJ2-1|few|TRBV5-1|14|TRBD2
CASSTSGAKNEQFF
TGCGCCAGCAGCACTAGCGGGGCTAAAAATGAGCAGTTCTTC
>TRBJ2-1|-|TRBV7-9|14|-
CASRGHPSYNEQFF
TGTGCCAGCAGAGGACACCCCTCCTACAATGAGCAGTTCTTC
>TRBJ2-2|few|TRBV12-3/TRBV12-4|12|-
CASTRVTGELFF
TGTGCCAGCACCAGGGTAACCGGGGAGCTGTTTTTT
>TRBJ2-1|-|TRBV20-1|11|-
CSAREGIEQFF
TGCAGTGCTAGAGAGGGAATTGAGCAGTTCTTC
>TRBJ2-4|-|TRBV6-5|16|TRBD1
CASSYSRQGAKNIQYF
TGTGCCAGCAGTTACTCGCGACAGGGGGCCAAAAACATTCAGTACTTC
>TRBJ2-1|-|TRBV20-1|18|TRBD2
CSARGTLAGERSYNEQFF
TGCAGTGCTAGAGGAACCCTAGCGGGAGAGCGCTCCTACAATGAGCAGTTCTTC